The T cell receptor beta chain under discussion was sequenced for a study of CD8 T cells in Susac syndrome (dated by TCRdb to between 2018 and 2021). Regarding the complete study: Repertoire sequencing was used to test whether CD8+ T cell activation and differentiation in Susac syndrome was antigen driven. Overall results and qualifications from the work: The number of individuals in the TCR sequencing and HLA analysis was acknowledged as relatively small.

CDR1 MGHRA and CDR2 YSYEKL were looked up in the germline V gene. The V end loses 1 base and the J end loses 3 bases, and a stretch of 13 bases separates them. CDR3 length: 15 amino acids, cysteine to phenylalanine. Kept here is only the CDR3 DNA, which spans 45 bases and is read in frame from base 1. Of note for this clonotype: Its binding antigen is unknown. No base qualities exist here, and no much larger clone lies one base off it.

RNA was extracted with the RNeasy kit and roughly 0.45 to 1 ug was reverse transcribed using random hexamers. TCR beta CDR3 regions were amplified with the immunoSEQ multiplex PCR assay covering 54 Vbeta and 13 Jbeta segments. To correct PCR amplification bias, a synthetic template baseline was used for both primer optimization and computational correction. As for the authors' bioinformatics: Reads were assigned to V, D and J genes according to IMGT and analyzed in immunoSEQ Analyzer, with only productive sequences retained. Clonality was calculated as one minus the Shannon entropy normalized by log2 of the number of productive unique sequences. For each patient and control, public and private clones were evaluated within the 100 most prevalent clones. Susac-specific clones were defined as absent from healthy and MS cohorts, 850 to 1,300 published viral clones and other ImmuneACCESS disease sequences. TCRdb's own reprocessing of the public reads used fastp at Q25 and MiXCR and kept productive beta chains. Rows with one shared CDR3 protein collapse into an entry with the most common genes and DNA. The V and J calls here are based on TCRdb, not the publication. The sample table lists about 210,000 distinct CDR3 sequences, 95% of them with a count of one. 0.095% of the sample is held by the ten biggest clonotypes.

Peripheral blood CD8+ and CD4+ T cells from healthy donors, Susac syndrome patients and multiple sclerosis patients were profiled by high-throughput TCR beta sequencing. Treatment-naive patients with stable or active relapsing-remitting disease fulfilling revised McDonald criteria were used as multiple sclerosis controls. CD8+ TEMRA cells were enriched by FACS, while bulk CD8+ and CD4+ T cells were purified by magnetic negative isolation. Blood was drawn into EDTA tubes, processed within 24 hours, and PBMCs were isolated by density gradient centrifugation. PBMCs intended for TCR sequencing were cryopreserved in liquid nitrogen and were subsequently thawed in a 37 degrees C water bath. The sorted or isolated CD4+, CD8+ and CD8+ TEMRA cells reached a purity of at least 90%.

The receptor's source is a human donor with multiple sclerosis. The V gene is TRBV4-1 and the J gene is TRBJ2-7; tentative D gene TRBD1, with 6 bases matching. Sequences were obtained from CD4+ T cells from PBMCs. Read as DNA, the sequence is TGCGCCAGCAGCCAAGTCGCCCTACAGGGCTACGAGCAGTACTTC. Its amino acids are CASSQVALQGYEQYF.